This entry concerns a single T cell receptor beta chain. Its antigen is undetermined. PCR was performed using 60 Vbeta and 13 Jbeta primers. Clones were read by immunoSEQ multiplex PCR, and TCRdb kept only the in-frame ones, dropping some. The sample shows 140,000 or so clones, roughly 87% of them seen only once. CDR3 length: 15 residues. Germline V CDR1 and CDR2: MNHNY, SVGAGI (reference sequence). V was pared by 6 bases and J by 4 bases, with 9 bases of the junction left unmatched. This entry belongs to a study of cytomegalovirus exposure and HLA in healthy donors. For the study at large: About 79% of several hundred genotyped donors fell in the Caucasian-associated ancestry cluster. Study observations and caveats: Being indistinguishable, some V segments were excluded, TRBV6-2 and TRBV6-3 among them. It was reported that TCR beta sequences correctly inferred the HLA-A and HLA-B alleles for most subjects. Presence/absence analyses assumed roughly uniform sequencing depth across donors, which may not hold.

The receptor was isolated from a woman in her 40s in good health and CMV-seronegative. The V and J genes are TRBV6-6 and TRBJ1-3; TRBD1 matches 7 bases. The sample taken for sequencing was PBMCs. The CDR3 nucleotides read TGTGCCAGCAGAGAAAGACAGGGATTCGGAAACACCATATATTTT. It is translated as CASRERQGFGNTIYF.